This entry concerns a single T cell receptor (beta chain). Its specificity is unknown. V dropped 5 bases and J dropped 4 bases, with 6 bases sitting between them. The CDR3 length is 11 residues. CDR1 is LNHDA, CDR2 SQIVND, per germline (reference sequence). This sample was included in a study of radiation and T cells in renal cell carcinoma. Study results and caveats: In blood, top tumor clones expanded by 2 weeks, shrinking by 4.

Sample time point: blood 2 weeks post-SBRT. The treatment is: 15 Gy SBRT to primary tumor, nephrectomy 4 weeks later. Produced via immunoSEQ multiplex PCR; TCRdb's table is partial and in-frame only. This sample has around 75,000 clones; around 76% occur once, and the top ten carry 5.8%. The specimen was blood, collected from a patient whose treatment included radiotherapy and nephrectomy. The genes are TRBV19 and TRBJ2-7; the D gene is possibly TRBD1 (5 bases). The receptor comes from a man aged 55 to 69 with renal cell carcinoma. CDR3 nucleotide sequence: TGTGCCAGTAGTTACAGGTACGAGCAGTACTTC. Translating gives CASSYRYEQYF.